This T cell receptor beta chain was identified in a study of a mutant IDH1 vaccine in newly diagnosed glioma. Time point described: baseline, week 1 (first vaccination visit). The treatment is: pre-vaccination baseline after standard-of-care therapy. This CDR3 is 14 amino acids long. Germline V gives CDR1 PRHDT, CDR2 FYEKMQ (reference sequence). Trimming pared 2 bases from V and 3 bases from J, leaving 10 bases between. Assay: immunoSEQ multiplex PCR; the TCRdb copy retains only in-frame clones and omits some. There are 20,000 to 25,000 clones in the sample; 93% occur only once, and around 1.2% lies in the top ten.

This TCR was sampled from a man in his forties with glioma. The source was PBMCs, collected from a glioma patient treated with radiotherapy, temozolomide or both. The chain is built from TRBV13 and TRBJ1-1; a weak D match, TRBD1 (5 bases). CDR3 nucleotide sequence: TGTGCCAGCAGCTTATACAGGTCTGACACTGAAGCTTTCTTT. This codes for CASSLYRSDTEAFF.